What follows are 19 T cell receptor beta chains derived from one specimen sequenced in a study of vaccination effects on CD4 cells after COVID-19. Their antigen targets remain unknown. ViraFEST assay sequencing came after antigen-specific CD4+ T cells were expanded with viral peptide pools. Following culture for under 12 days, CD4+ T cells were isolated. Each person got two doses of an mRNA SARS-CoV-2 vaccine, BNT162b2 or mRNA-1273. TCRdb keeps only in-frame clones here, not all; method: immunoSEQ multiplex PCR. The repertoire includes 30,000 to 40,000 clones, under 75% of them detected once, and approximately 12% sits in the top ten. Sample: CD4+ T cells from PBMCs cultured with HCoV-229E spike peptides, taken after COVID-19 vaccination. These receptors originate from a human donor who received a COVID-19 vaccine.

V gene TRBV18 combines with J gene TRBJ2-7; 7 positions match TRBD1. This CDR3 is built from 15 residues. Germline assignment: CDR1 KGHSH and CDR2 LQKENI. V was clipped by 4 bases and J by 0 bases; unmatched bases: 6. The CDR3 DNA sequence: TGTGCCAGCTCACGAGGACAGGTGGTCTCCTACGAGCAGTACTTC. Its translation is CASSRGQVVSYEQYF.

CDR3 sequence (DNA): TGTGCCAGCAGCTTGGAGGGCTCCGGTTGGGTAGCCAAAAACATTCAGTACTTC. It encodes CASSLEGSGWVAKNIQYF. The V and J genes are TRBV5-5 and TRBJ2-4; D ambiguous. Trimming removed 0 bases from V and 0 bases from J, with 16 bases in between. This CDR3 is 18 amino acids long. Germline CDR1 and CDR2: SGHKS and YYEKEE (reference sequence).

This clone was seen a handful of times. This chain joins TRBV6-5 and TRBJ1-2; 8 nucleotides match TRBD1. Germline CDR1 is MNHEY and CDR2 is SVGAGI. The CDR3 is 13 amino acids. V lost 6 bases and J lost 4; bases outside the gene matches: 4. The CDR3 protein is CASRNTGGYGYTF. Written as DNA, the CDR3 is TGTGCCAGCAGAAATACAGGGGGCTATGGCTACACCTTC.

This chain uses TRBV18 with TRBJ2-1; tentative D call: TRBD2 (5 bases). The CDR3 is 14 amino acids. The V end lost 3 bases, the J end lost 3 bases, and 9 bases lay between the germline ends. CDR1 and CDR2 (germline): KGHSH, LQKENI. CDR3 sequence reads: CASSPWTDYNEQFF. Written as DNA, the CDR3 is TGTGCCAGCTCACCGTGGACTGACTACAATGAGCAGTTCTTC.

V and J are TRBV30 and TRBJ1-4; no clear D gene. V was trimmed by 4 bases and J by 4 bases, leaving 13 bases between them. The CDR3 extends over 14 amino acids. Germline values: CDR1 GTSNPN, CDR2 SVGIG (reference sequence). The CDR3 sequence: CAWTVAGINEKLFF. Written as DNA, the CDR3 is TGTGCCTGGACGGTGGCAGGAATTAATGAAAAACTGTTTTTT.

This clone was seen only a few times. This chain joins TRBV21-1 and TRBJ1-5; TRBD1, the D gene given by the table, was not confirmed from the DNA. TRBV21-1 is assigned pseudogene status. The CDR3 consists of 14 residues. CDR3: CASRGTGGGQPQHF. CDR3 nucleotide sequence: TGTGCCAGCAGGGGCACAGGGGGCGGGCAGCCCCAGCATTTT.

This clone has just one count. The rearrangement uses TRBV7-9 and TRBJ2-3, with 8 bases identical to TRBD1. The germline V gene encodes CDR1 SEHNR and CDR2 FQNEAQ (reference sequence). J was trimmed by 0 bases and V by 8 bases; bases with no gene match: 4. CDR3 length: 14 amino acids. In DNA form, the CDR3 reads TGTGCCAGCTACAGGGGGTTAAGCACAGATACGCAGTATTTT. Protein: CASYRGLSTDTQYF.

The gene calls are TRBV19 and TRBJ1-1; TRBD1 might be the D (6 bases). The V and J ends lost 8 bases and 0 bases respectively, with 13 bases between them. There are 14 residues in the CDR3. Germline loops: CDR1 LNHDA, CDR2 SQIVND (reference sequence). The CDR3 nucleotides read TGTGCCAGTGCCCGTAGGGGGATGAACACTGAAGCTTTCTTT. This sequence encodes CASARRGMNTEAFF.

CDR3 in amino acids: CASSERVSGNQPQHF. The CDR3 bases are TGTGCCAGCAGTGAAAGGGTCTCTGGCAATCAGCCCCAGCATTTT. The rearrangement links TRBV6-1 to TRBJ1-5; D unresolved. V dropped 2 bases and J dropped 2 bases, with 10 bases sitting between them. The length of the CDR3 is 15 residues. In germline, CDR1 is MNHNS, CDR2 SASEGT.

The rearrangement links TRBV11-2 to TRBJ2-1; 7 bases match TRBD2. Germline CDR1 and CDR2: SGHAT and FQNNGV. The CDR3 extends over 15 amino acids. V was pared by 1 base and J by 5 bases, with 5 bases of the junction left unmatched. CDR3 DNA sequence: TGTGCCAGCAGCTTAGTTGGCGGGAGTAACAATGAGCAGTTCTTC. Its protein is CASSLVGGSNNEQFF.

This sequence joins TRBV7-9 and TRBJ1-4; 7 bases are a match to TRBD1. With 2 bases clipped from V and 5 bases from J, the junction kept 14 bases outside the gene matches. This CDR3 contains 18 residues. Germline V gene data show CDR1 as SEHNR and CDR2 as FQNEAQ (reference sequence). CDR3 bases: TGTGCCAGCAGCTTACTGACAGGGTGGTGGGAAGGAAATGAAAAACTGTTTTTT. It translates to CASSLLTGWWEGNEKLFF.

This clone was seen once. This chain connects TRBV27 to TRBJ1-1; no reliable D call. The germline gives CDR1 MNHEY, CDR2 SMNVEV (reference sequence). The CDR3 totals 14 residues. The V end was cut by 5 bases, the J end by 2 bases, with 12 bases between. The CDR3 DNA is TGTGCCAGCAGTCCCCGGACGGGAAACACTGAAGCTTTCTTT. Translating gives CASSPRTGNTEAFF.

The gene calls are TRBV7-7 and TRBJ2-7; 9 bases match TRBD1. The ends lost 5 bases at V and 6 bases at J; junction bases unmatched: 11. Germline V gene sequence: CDR1 SSHAT, CDR2 FNYEAQ (reference sequence). This CDR3 spans 15 amino acids. Here the CDR3 DNA reads TGTGCCAGCAGCCCCGGACAGGGGCCCCAATCCGAGCAGTACTTC. Translating it yields CASSPGQGPQSEQYF. Drawing the rest from reference TRBV7-7 and TRBJ2-7, the complete variable domain is GAGVSQSPRYKVTKRGQDVTLRCDPISSHATLYWYQQALGQGPEFLTYFNYEAQPDKSGLPSDRFSAERPEGSISTLTIQRTEQRDSAMYRCASSPGQGPQSEQYFGPGTRLTVT.

The gene calls are TRBV11-2 and TRBJ2-5; D uncertain. The ends were cut back, 5 bases at V and 5 bases at J, with 12 bases in the middle. The CDR3 is made up of 13 amino acids. The V gene's germline CDR1 is SGHAT and CDR2 FQNNGV. CDR3 amino acids: CASSADIRETQYF. The CDR3 nucleotides read TGTGCCAGCAGCGCCGACATAAGGGAGACCCAGTACTTC.

This chain connects TRBV2 to TRBJ2-1, with unresolved D. V dropped 2 bases and J dropped 2 bases, with 4 bases sitting between them. In germline, CDR1 is SNHLY, CDR2 FYNNEI. This CDR3 has 13 amino acids. The CDR3 spells CASSELAYNEQFF. CDR3 nucleotides: TGTGCCAGCAGTGAACTAGCCTACAATGAGCAGTTCTTC.

The DNA for the CDR3 is TGCGCCAGCAGGGGGACAGACAGATCCCAGCCCCAGCATTTT. As protein: CASRGTDRSQPQHF. The chain uses TRBV10-2 and TRBJ1-5; 7 bases map to TRBD1. The trim removed 6 bases at V and 7 bases at J, leaving 9 bases unmatched. Germline V gives CDR1 WSHSY, CDR2 SAAADI. The CDR3 length is 14 residues.

The table lists this clone with a few counts. The chain is built from TRBV4-1 and TRBJ2-3; D assignment may be TRBD1 or TRBD2 (6 bases each). Trimming took 3 bases from V and 2 from J, leaving 12 bases between them. The CDR3 has 15 amino acids. CDR1 and CDR2 (germline): MGHRA, YSYEKL. CDR3 nucleotides: TGCGCCAGCAGCCATCGCTGGGGGGCCACAGATACGCAGTATTTT. Protein product: CASSHRWGATDTQYF.

J is TRBJ2-1 and V is TRBV12-3 or TRBV12-4; D possibly corresponds to TRBD2 (6 bases). The CDR3 is made up of 11 amino acids. Trimming pared 6 bases from V and 12 bases from J, leaving 12 bases between. In DNA, the CDR3 is TGTGCCAGCAGCTATAGCGGTCCGCAGTTCTTC. This translates into CASSYSGPQFF.

The chain is built from TRBV18 and TRBJ2-5; 7 bases align to TRBD1. The J segment lost 5 bases and the V segment lost 4 bases, leaving 4 bases of the junction unmatched. The CDR3 covers 13 residues. Germline lookup yields CDR1 KGHSH and CDR2 LQKENI. The CDR3 nucleotides read TGTGCCAGCTCACAGACAGGGCTGGAGACCCAGTACTTC. As protein: CASSQTGLETQYF. Based on the CDR3 plus reference TRBV18 and TRBJ2-5, the full variable domain is NAGVMQNPRHLVRRRGQEARLRCSPMKGHSHVYWYRQLPEEGLKFMVYLQKENIIDESGMPKERFSAEFPKEGPSILRIQQVVRGDSAAYFCASSQTGLETQYFGPGTRLLVL.